The next 27 T cell receptor beta chains were all read from a single sample in a study of blood T cell repertoires in COVID-19. Generated by immunoSEQ multiplex PCR, the TCRdb table keeps only in-frame clones and is missing some. The sample consists of a few hundred thousand clones, roughly 90% of them appearing once. The sample comprised peripheral blood. The source is a man between 18 and 29 years old with active or convalescent COVID-19.

The rearrangement links TRBV10-2 to TRBJ1-3, with 10 nucleotides matching TRBD1. The V and J ends lost 4 bases and 4 bases, in that order; junction bases with no gene match: 7. This CDR3 has 16 amino acids. CDR1 and CDR2 (germline): WSHSY, SAAADI. CDR3 protein: CASSGAGQGVGNTIYF. As DNA, the CDR3 is TGCGCCAGCAGTGGGGCCGGACAGGGGGTCGGAAACACCATATATTTT.

The chain couples TRBV20-1 to TRBJ1-5, with D uncertain. Germline lookup yields CDR1 DFQATT and CDR2 SNEGSKA (reference sequence). V lost 3 bases and J 11 bases, leaving 11 bases between the germline ends. This CDR3 region has 11 residues. CDR3 sequence reads: CSARSPSAQHF. The CDR3 DNA sequence: TGCAGTGCTAGGTCTCCGAGTGCCCAGCATTTT.

This rearrangement joins TRBV7-9 to TRBJ1-5; TRBD1 matches 12 bases. V dropped 5 bases and J dropped 3; count of bases not matched to a gene: 8. Germline V CDR1 and CDR2: SEHNR, FQNEAQ (reference sequence). The CDR3 is made up of 17 amino acids. This CDR3 is CASSLGGTGGFNQPQHF. The CDR3 DNA is TGTGCCAGCAGCCTAGGAGGGACAGGGGGCTTCAATCAGCCCCAGCATTTT.

The chain carries TRBV6-4 and TRBJ2-7; a weak D match, TRBD2 (5 bases). V gave up 6 bases and J gave up 0 bases, with 15 bases separating them. This CDR3 contains 15 residues. CDR1 MRHNA and CDR2 SNTAGT come from the germline V gene. In nucleotides, the CDR3 is TGTGCCAGCAGCCCATTGCCGGGGAACTCCTACGAGCAGTACTTC. Encoded protein: CASSPLPGNSYEQYF.

The chain links TRBV14 to TRBJ2-3, with TRBD2 identical over 11 bases. CDR3 length equals 16 residues. Losses at the gene ends were 2 bases for V and 3 bases for J; bases not matched to a gene: 4. Germline V gives CDR1 SGHDN, CDR2 FVKESK. The CDR3 DNA follows: TGTGCCAGCAGCCAAACTAGCGGGGGTCGAACAGATACGCAGTATTTT. This encodes CASSQTSGGRTDTQYF.

The chain has TRBV19 and TRBJ1-2; D call uncertain. The CDR3 is 13 residues long. Germline V lookup: CDR1 LNHDA, CDR2 SQIVND (reference sequence). The V gene lost 5 bases and the J gene lost 8 bases, with 15 bases spanning the gap. CDR3 sequence reads: CASSWRPVRGYTF. CDR3 DNA: TGTGCCAGTAGTTGGCGGCCTGTCCGGGGCTACACCTTC.

CDR3 bases: TGTGCCAGCAGCGGGGGGAATTTAGCCAACGTCCTGACTTTC. This encodes CASSGGNLANVLTF. This chain uses TRBV5-6 with TRBJ2-6, with D tentatively TRBD2 (6 bases). Germline V gives CDR1 SGHDT, CDR2 YYEEEE. Trimming pared 4 bases from V and 7 bases from J, leaving 12 bases between. CDR3 length: 14 amino acids.

With regard to this clone: The same CDR3 arises from other DNA sequences in this sample as well. V and J are TRBV6-5 and TRBJ1-2; 7 bases align to TRBD1. CDR3 length: 14 residues. Germline V lookup: CDR1 MNHEY, CDR2 SVGAGI. V was clipped by 2 bases and J by 4 bases; unmatched bases: 4. This chain's CDR3 is CASSYRGRGYGYTF. The CDR3 DNA follows: TGTGCCAGCAGTTACAGGGGGCGCGGCTATGGCTACACCTTC.

The chain is built from TRBV27 and TRBJ2-2; D gene ambiguous. V dropped 6 bases and J dropped 2 bases, with 10 bases sitting between them. Germline V lookup: CDR1 MNHEY, CDR2 SMNVEV (reference sequence). This CDR3 is 14 amino acids long. The CDR3 sequence: CASSLGANTGELFF. DNA of the CDR3: TGTGCCAGCAGCCTGGGCGCCAACACCGGGGAGCTGTTTTTT.

V gene TRBV7-2 combines with J gene TRBJ1-3; TRBD1 matches 8 bases. CDR3 size: 16 residues. Germline CDR1 SGHTA, CDR2 FQGNSA. Trimming at V came to 2 bases and at J to 0 bases, leaving 3 bases not matched to a gene. CDR3 sequence reads: CASSLRQGISGNTIYF. Here the CDR3 DNA reads TGTGCCAGCAGCTTACGACAGGGGATCTCTGGAAACACCATATATTTT. Looking up the rest from reference TRBV7-2 and TRBJ1-3 gives the full variable domain: GAGVSQSPSNKVTEKGKDVELRCDPISGHTALYWYRQSLGQGLEFLIYFQGNSAPDKSGLPSDRFSAERTGGSVSTLTIQRTQQEDSAVYLCASSLRQGISGNTIYFGEGSWLTVV.

The chain is built from TRBV2 and TRBJ2-7, with 12 bases that match TRBD2. Germline CDR1 is SNHLY and CDR2 is FYNNEI. There are 15 residues in the CDR3. J gave up 7 bases and V 6 bases, and 10 bases lay outside the gene matches. The CDR3 spells CASRISSGGAGEQYF. The CDR3 nucleotides are TGTGCCAGCAGAATCTCTAGCGGGGGGGCCGGGGAGCAGTACTTC.

This chain connects TRBV18 to TRBJ1-3, with D unclear. The CDR3 contains 14 residues. V shed 2 bases and J shed 3 bases, with 8 bases lying between them. The V gene's germline CDR1 is KGHSH and CDR2 LQKENI. The CDR3, as DNA: TGTGCCAGCTCACCAACCGGGGATGGAAACACCATATATTTT. Protein sequence: CASSPTGDGNTIYF.

In this sample, this clone turned up once. V and J are TRBV18 and TRBJ2-1; 9 nucleotides align to TRBD1. The trim removed 6 bases at V and 5 bases at J, leaving 5 bases unmatched. The germline gives CDR1 KGHSH, CDR2 LQKENI. This CDR3 spans 14 amino acids. For the CDR3, the DNA is TGTGCCAGCTCGAGGGGGACAGGGAACAATGAGCAGTTCTTC. The encoded protein is CASSRGTGNNEQFF.

This clone was found once. The rearrangement uses TRBV7-9 and TRBJ2-1; the match to TRBD2 covers 9 bases. V dropped 5 bases and J dropped 3; count of bases not matched to a gene: 5. CDR1 is SEHNR, CDR2 FQNEAQ, per germline (reference sequence). CDR3 length: 15 residues. CDR3 nucleotides: TGTGCCAGCAGCCCCCAGCGGGGGGACTACAATGAGCAGTTCTTC. It is translated as CASSPQRGDYNEQFF.

The V gene is TRBV7-9, the J gene TRBJ1-6; weak D call: TRBD1 (6 bases). The CDR3 loop spans 14 amino acids. Trimming shortened V by 1 base and J by 7 bases, and 8 bases separated the two germline ends. The V gene's germline CDR1 is SEHNR and CDR2 FQNEAQ (reference sequence). The CDR3 DNA follows: TGTGCCAGCAGCTTAGAGGGGGGGAATTCACCCCTCCACTTT. Protein: CASSLEGGNSPLHF.

J is TRBJ2-5 and V is TRBV7-9, with a possible D match to TRBD1 (6 bases). The CDR3 has 13 residues. Trimming shortened V by 5 bases and J by 4 bases, and 11 bases separated the two germline ends. The germline CDR1 and CDR2 sequences are SEHNR and FQNEAQ (reference sequence). In nucleotides, the CDR3 is TGTGCCAGCAGCCGGACAGAGGGAGAGACCCAGTACTTC. Residues: CASSRTEGETQYF.

This chain joins TRBV19 and TRBJ2-1; 10 positions agree with TRBD2. V gave up 5 bases and J gave up 5 bases; unmatched junction bases: 3. This CDR3 has 14 residues. Germline lookup yields CDR1 LNHDA and CDR2 SQIVND (reference sequence). CDR3 in amino acids: CASSATSGNNEQFF. The CDR3 DNA reads as TGTGCCAGTAGTGCCACTAGCGGGAACAATGAGCAGTTCTTC.

The chain links TRBV3-1 (or the pseudogene TRBV3-2) to TRBJ2-1; 11 bases agree with TRBD2. The trim removed 0 bases at V and 9 bases at J, leaving 7 bases unmatched. Per germline, CDR1 LGHDT and CDR2 YNNKEL (reference sequence). The CDR3 spans 16 residues. For the CDR3, the DNA is TGTGCCAGCAGCCAAGAAGGGGGACTAGCGGCAAGTGAGCAGTTCTTC. Translating gives CASSQEGGLAASEQFF.

The V and J genes are TRBV7-2 and TRBJ2-3; D unclear. Germline V gene data show CDR1 as SGHTA and CDR2 as FQGNSA. V was shortened by 2 bases and J by 8 bases, with 8 bases between the two germline ends. The CDR3 length is 12 residues. In nucleotides, the CDR3 is TGTGCCAGCAGCTTAACTGGTTCTACGCAGTATTTT. Residues: CASSLTGSTQYF.

V gene TRBV6-5 combines with J gene TRBJ2-2, with a tentative D call TRBD2 (6 bases). The CDR3 is 15 amino acids. Germline V lookup: CDR1 MNHEY, CDR2 SVGAGI. The germline V and J ends were trimmed by 2 bases and 1 base, with 8 bases remaining between them. The CDR3 spells CASSYRDWNTGELFF. In DNA form, the CDR3 reads TGTGCCAGCAGTTACCGGGACTGGAACACCGGGGAGCTGTTTTTT.

This sequence joins TRBV5-1 and TRBJ2-7, with D perhaps matching TRBD1 (5 bases). The germline V and J ends were trimmed by 4 bases and 0 bases, with 14 bases remaining between them. The length of the CDR3 is 15 residues. Germline V gene sequence: CDR1 SGHRS, CDR2 YFSETQ. The CDR3 coding sequence is TGCGCCAGCAGCGTAACAGGACCCAGCTCCTACGAGCAGTACTTC. This codes for CASSVTGPSSYEQYF.

This chain joins TRBV19 and TRBJ1-4, with TRBD1 matching 9 bases. Unmatched junction bases numbered 6, after V lost 5 bases and J lost 5 bases. Germline V gene sequence: CDR1 LNHDA, CDR2 SQIVND (reference sequence). This CDR3 region has 15 residues. For the CDR3, the DNA is TGTGCCAGTAGTGCCGGGACAGGGATGAATGAAAAACTGTTTTTT. It encodes CASSAGTGMNEKLFF.

CDR3 loop: CASMGLLSSYNSPLHF. The CDR3 nucleotides read TGTGCCAGTATGGGACTCCTGAGCTCCTATAATTCACCCCTCCACTTT. The chain is built from TRBV19 and TRBJ1-6; D is possibly TRBD1 (5 bases). Per germline, CDR1 LNHDA and CDR2 SQIVND (reference sequence). V lost 7 bases, J lost 0 bases, and 13 bases lay in between. The CDR3 is 16 amino acids.

J is TRBJ1-6 and V is TRBV4-3; D is ambiguous. In germline, CDR1 is LGHNA, CDR2 YSLEER. CDR3 length: 15 amino acids. V was clipped by 0 bases and J by 10 bases, with 13 bases between them. The CDR3 bases are TGCGCCAGCAGCCAAGATTCGGGGAGTGGGTCACCCCTCCACTTT. It codes for CASSQDSGSGSPLHF.

V and J are TRBV5-5 and TRBJ1-2; TRBD1 is a possible D gene (5 bases). Germline CDR1 SGHKS, CDR2 YYEKEE (reference sequence). Trimming took 0 bases from V and 5 from J, leaving 11 bases between them. The CDR3 runs to 14 residues. The CDR3 DNA follows: TGTGCCAGCAGCTTGGCGGCAGGGCGATATGGCTACACCTTC. Its protein product is CASSLAAGRYGYTF. The whole variable domain, remainder taken from reference TRBV5-5 and TRBJ1-2, is DAGVTQSPTHLIKTRGQQVTLRCSPISGHKSVSWYQQVLGQGPQFIFQYYEKEERGRGNFPDRFSARQFPNYSSELNVNALLLGDSALYLCASSLAAGRYGYTFGSGTRLTVV.

The chain joins TRBV7-2 to TRBJ2-1; 10 nucleotides agree with TRBD2. The CDR3 consists of 16 residues. Per the germline V gene, CDR1 is SGHTA and CDR2 is FQGNSA. Losses at the gene ends were 2 bases for V and 8 bases for J; bases not matched to a gene: 9. DNA for the CDR3: TGTGCCAGCAGCTTAAATGTTAGCGGGGGGCCCTATGAGCAGTTCTTC. Translation: CASSLNVSGGPYEQFF.

The V and J genes are TRBV9 and TRBJ2-1, with 8 bases matching TRBD2. The CDR3 runs 15 residues. V lost 4 bases, J lost 7 bases, and 10 bases stayed unmatched. The germline V gene has CDR1 SGDLS and CDR2 YYNGEE. CDR3 in DNA: TGTGCCAGCAGCATGGGGCCCGCGGGGGGTAATGAGCAGTTCTTC. The encoded protein is CASSMGPAGGNEQFF.